This TCR beta chain appears in the sequencing data of a study of blood T cells in healthy people across ages (dated by TCRdb to between 2015 and 2017). About the study as a whole: In model experiments, template switching captured about one uniquely barcoded TCR beta cDNA molecule for every two T cells. For two donors (one aged 18 to 29 and one aged 80 or older), the study analyzed two additional independent replicas of 1 million unique cDNA reads from the same blood draw. Donors were grouped into four age groups: young (average roughly 17 years), middle-aged (39), aged (around 56) and long-lived (around 80). To avoid experimental bias, donors of different ages were randomly spread across the sequencing lanes. Age-related changes in TCR beta repertoire diversity were measured in the study by deep sequencing normalized with unique cDNA molecular identifiers. Overall study outcomes, separate from this receptor: Observed TCR beta diversity per million T cells fell roughly linearly with age, and a significant reduction was already apparent by age around 40. Because donor CMV infection status was unknown, age-related changes in expanded clonotypes were potentially confounded. Compared with the aged group, the long-lived group had more naive CD4+ T cells, fewer expanded clones and increased TCR diversity, a pattern suggesting age selection. Estimates of total diversity based on one million sequenced T cells were regarded as lower bounds and as underestimates. The percentage of naive T cells measured by flow cytometry correlated strongly with observed TCR beta diversity. Because profiling used bulk unsorted PBMCs, naive and antigen-experienced compartments could not be compared conclusively.

Looking up the germline V gene yields CDR1 SGHRS and CDR2 YFSETQ. Relative to germline, V is 2 bases shorter and J is 4 bases shorter, with 10 bases between their ends. The CDR3 runs 15 residues from the cysteine to the phenylalanine. Only CDR3 DNA is held: 45 bases, read in frame from base 1. Details on this clonotype: This receptor's antigen is unknown. No base-level quality is on record; no much larger clone is a single base apart.

Library generation was performed with 5' RACE. The listed sequencing device is Illumina HiSeq 2500. A second roughly 6 to 11 cycle PCR used a sample-barcoded 5' primer and a J-beta primer mix. Each TCR beta cDNA molecule received a unique molecular identifier from a template-switch 5' adaptor carrying 12 random nucleotides. Each sample yielded at least 3 million CDR3-containing paired-end reads. The Mint cDNA synthesis kit, primed by a TRBC-specific oligonucleotide, was used to synthesize first-strand cDNA from all RNA. Following uracil-DNA glycosylase treatment, a first 18-cycle PCR with universal primers M1SS and BC2_uni_R was performed on all cDNA. On the authors' methods: Normalization of each sample was performed by random selection of 1 million high-quality reads, each carrying a distinct molecular identifier. Instead of being binned into consensus sequences, reads with shared molecular identifiers were discarded. MiTCR, run with a Q25 quality threshold and the strictest error-elimination algorithm, handled CDR3 identification, clonotype clustering and error correction. Lower-bound total TCR beta diversity was estimated with a nonparametric unseen species model using Euler transformation. TCRdb trimmed the raw reads at Q25, called clones with MiXCR and kept productive beta chains. Identical CDR3 proteins give one entry, which carries the most common genes and DNA. TCRdb's processing, not the study's, gives the V and J calls here. The sample has 1.5 million to 2 million distinct CDR3 sequences on record, about 50% of them singletons. In total, the top ten clones hold less than 2.5% of the sample.

Systemically healthy Caucasian individuals from Russia, around 39 in total and aged about 6 to 100 years, were included as donors. Roughly 9 milliliters of peripheral blood were drawn from each donor into EDTA-treated Vacutainer tubes. Ficoll-Paque density-gradient centrifugation was used to isolate PBMCs, with at least 6.5 million obtained per sample. Trizol reagent was used to extract total RNA from the PBMCs, yielding at least 6 micrograms per sample. Naive CD45RAhigh/CD27high T cell percentages were measured by flow cytometry on a PBMC aliquot from every donor. This clonotype was sampled from a woman aged 40 to 55 in good health. Input material: blood. The rearranged segments are TRBV5-1 and TRBJ2-6; too little of a D gene remains to name it. The CDR3 has the sequence CASSFRTQGANVLTF. The DNA reads as follows: TGCGCCAGCAGCTTCCGGACCCAGGGGGCCAACGTCCTGACTTTC. The full variable domain, completed from the reference TRBV5-1 and TRBJ2-6 proteins outside the CDR3, reads KAGVTQTPRYLIKTRGQQVTLSCSPISGHRSVSWYQQTPGQGLQFLFEYFSETQRNKGNFPGRFSGRQFSNSRSEMNVSTLELGDSALYLCASSFRTQGANVLTFGAGSRLTVL.